The 26 T cell receptor beta chains below were found in one sample sequenced in a study of PD-L1 blockade in urothelial cancer. Measured with immunoSEQ multiplex PCR; TCRdb has only the in-frame clones, and not every one. This repertoire shows tens of thousands of clones, over 75% found once; its top ten account for 1.5% to 2%. Regarding time point: pretreatment peripheral blood. The sample consisted of PBMCs, taken around atezolizumab (anti-PD-L1) treatment. The receptors were sampled from a man between 65 and 79 years old with urothelial cancer.

V is TRBV4-1 and J is TRBJ2-3; possible D gene TRBD1, 5 bases. Per germline, CDR1 MGHRA and CDR2 YSYEKL. This CDR3 has 17 amino acids. The V and J ends lost 0 bases and 0 bases respectively, with 13 bases between them. The CDR3 protein is CASSQDPRAESTDTQYF. Here the CDR3 DNA reads TGCGCCAGCAGCCAAGATCCCAGGGCAGAAAGCACAGATACGCAGTATTTT.

The genes are TRBV10-1 and TRBJ2-7; D call uncertain. The CDR3 loop spans 14 amino acids. Germline loops: CDR1 WNHNN, CDR2 SYGVQD (reference sequence). The V and J ends lost 0 bases and 2 bases respectively, with 8 bases between them. The CDR3 region is CASSESPNAYEQYF. CDR3 sequence (DNA): TGCGCCAGCAGTGAGTCCCCCAATGCCTACGAGCAGTACTTC.

The rearrangement joins TRBV7-2 to TRBJ2-5, with 10 bases aligning to TRBD2. Trimming removed 4 bases from V and 5 bases from J; junction bases left unmatched: 4. Germline CDR1 SGHTA, CDR2 FQGNSA. The CDR3 loop spans 14 amino acids. The CDR3 coding sequence is TGTGCCAGCAGCTCGACGACTAGCGGGGAGACCCAGTACTTC. Encoded protein: CASSSTTSGETQYF.

The genes are TRBV29-1 and TRBJ2-6; the match to TRBD2 covers 13 bases. The CDR3 consists of 16 residues. V shed 5 bases, J shed 4 bases, and the junction held 5 bases outside the gene matches. Germline CDR1 and CDR2: SQVTM and ANQGSEA. The CDR3 DNA is TGCAGCGTTAGACTAGCGGGAGGTTCCGGGGCCAACGTCCTGACTTTC. Amino acid sequence: CSVRLAGGSGANVLTF.

The chain uses TRBV6-1 and TRBJ2-1, with D possibly matching TRBD2 (5 bases). Looked up from germline, CDR1 is MNHNS and CDR2 is SASEGT. The CDR3 runs 15 residues. V dropped 6 bases and J dropped 0 bases, with 12 bases sitting between them. The CDR3, as DNA: TGTGCCAGCAGAGGCGGGCCAAGCTCCTACAATGAGCAGTTCTTC. Encoded protein: CASRGGPSSYNEQFF.

The V call is TRBV21-1, the J call TRBJ2-7; TRBD1 was called by the table and not checked on the DNA. TRBV21-1 is annotated as a pseudogene. CDR3 length: 14 residues. As DNA, the CDR3 is TGTGCCAGCAGCAAAGGAAATCAGGGTCCCGAGCAGTACTTC. Residues: CASSKGNQGPEQYF.

The chain recombines TRBV7-3 with TRBJ2-1; D is possibly TRBD2 (6 bases). The CDR3 is made up of 17 amino acids. The V end lost 4 bases, the J end lost 8 bases, and 24 bases lay between the germline ends. CDR1 is SGHTA, CDR2 FQGTGA, per germline. Here the CDR3 DNA reads TGTGCCAGCAGCTCCTCGAGGGGCGGACTACTATCCGATGAGCAGTTCTTC. As protein: CASSSSRGGLLSDEQFF. The variable domain in full, with the rest retrieved from reference TRBV7-3 and TRBJ2-1, is GAGVSQTPSNKVTEKGKYVELRCDPISGHTALYWYRQSLGQGPEFLIYFQGTGAADDSGLPNDRFFAVRPEGSVSTLKIQRTERGDSAVYLCASSSSRGGLLSDEQFFGPGTRLTVL.

The rearrangement links TRBV11-3 to TRBJ2-5; 7 nucleotides match TRBD2. Unmatched junction bases numbered 4, after V lost 6 bases and J lost 3 bases. Per germline, CDR1 SGHNT and CDR2 YENEEA. The CDR3 totals 13 residues. As DNA, the CDR3 is TGTGCCAGCAGTGGGGGGAGGGAAGAGACCCAGTACTTC. Translating gives CASSGGREETQYF.

This sequence joins TRBV11-2 and TRBJ1-4; 7 bases are shared with TRBD1. V lost 1 base to trimming and J lost 1 base; unmatched junction nucleotides: 3. CDR1 and CDR2 from the germline V gene are SGHAT and FQNNGV. This CDR3 has 16 amino acids. The CDR3 here is CASSLGHRGTNEKLFF. As DNA, the CDR3 is TGTGCCAGCAGCTTAGGGCACAGGGGAACTAATGAAAAACTGTTTTTT.

The chain recombines TRBV27 with TRBJ1-5, with D possibly TRBD1 on 6 matching bases. V was clipped by 0 bases and J by 3 bases, with 15 bases between them. Germline V gene lookup returns CDR1 MNHEY and CDR2 SMNVEV (reference sequence). This CDR3 has 17 residues. In DNA, the CDR3 is TGTGCCAGCAGTTTATCGTCACGGGGGGGCATCAATCAGCCCCAGCATTTT. Translation: CASSLSSRGGINQPQHF.

The chain is built from TRBV28 and TRBJ2-1, with 10 positions matching TRBD2. J gave up 7 bases and V 2 bases, and 17 bases lay outside the gene matches. The CDR3 contains 19 residues. The germline gives CDR1 MDHEN, CDR2 SYDVKM. CDR3 bases: TGTGCCAGCAGTTTAGCAGGACTAGCGGAATTATCCGTTGGTAATGAGCAGTTCTTC. This gives the protein CASSLAGLAELSVGNEQFF.

V and J are TRBV30 and TRBJ1-3; no clear D. V dropped 0 bases and J dropped 4 bases, with 7 bases sitting between them. CDR3 size: 13 residues. Germline V gene data show CDR1 as GTSNPN and CDR2 as SVGIG (reference sequence). The chain's CDR3 is CAWSVLAGNTIYF. The CDR3, as DNA: TGTGCCTGGAGTGTACTAGCGGGAAACACCATATATTTT.

This clone was seen once. The chain links TRBV4-3 to TRBJ2-1; the D gene is possibly TRBD2 (6 bases). V was shortened by 0 bases and J by 7 bases, with 13 bases between the two germline ends. This CDR3 is 15 amino acids long. Germline V gene lookup returns CDR1 LGHNA and CDR2 YSLEER. The CDR3 region is CASSQDEWEVNEQFF. CDR3 sequence (DNA): TGCGCCAGCAGCCAAGATGAATGGGAGGTGAATGAGCAGTTCTTC.

The J gene is TRBJ2-1, the V gene TRBV7-3, with D tentatively TRBD1 (5 bases). The CDR3 loop spans 12 amino acids. The V gene lost 5 bases and the J gene lost 7 bases, with 9 bases spanning the gap. CDR1 and CDR2 (germline): SGHTA, FQGTGA. This CDR3 reads CASSLGQNEQFF. The CDR3 nucleotides are TGTGCCAGCAGCCTAGGACAAAATGAGCAGTTCTTC.

This chain links TRBV5-6 with TRBJ2-7; 9 nucleotides align to TRBD2. The J segment lost 5 bases and the V segment lost 5 bases, leaving 5 bases of the junction unmatched. Germline V gene lookup returns CDR1 SGHDT and CDR2 YYEEEE. The CDR3 covers 13 residues. In nucleotides, the CDR3 is TGTGCCAGCAGGGGAATAGCGGGAGACGAGCAGTACTTC. Protein product: CASRGIAGDEQYF. The full variable domain, in which reference TRBV5-6 and TRBJ2-7 provide the parts outside the CDR3, is DAGVTQSPTHLIKTRGQQVTLRCSPKSGHDTVSWYQQALGQGPQFIFQYYEEEERQRGNFPDRFSGHQFPNYSSELNVNALLLGDSALYLCASRGIAGDEQYFGPGTRLTVT.

The rearrangement joins TRBV4-3 to TRBJ1-5, with D possibly being TRBD1 (5 bases). V dropped 0 bases and J dropped 6 bases, with 6 bases sitting between them. Per germline, CDR1 LGHNA and CDR2 YSLEER. The CDR3 is 13 amino acids. Written as DNA, the CDR3 is TGCGCCAGCAGCCAAGATAGGGGTCAGCCCCAGCATTTT. Residues: CASSQDRGQPQHF.

This sequence joins TRBV2 and TRBJ2-2; 7 bases match TRBD1. Germline CDR1 and CDR2: SNHLY and FYNNEI. The CDR3 length is 14 residues. After removal of 8 bases from V and 4 bases from J, the junction contained 7 bases not matched to a gene. The CDR3 bases are TGTGCCAGCGGGACAGACTTTTCCACCGGGGAGCTGTTTTTT. Its translation: CASGTDFSTGELFF.

The rearrangement joins TRBV30 to TRBJ1-1, with 8 bases lining up with TRBD1. CDR3 size: 13 residues. Germline CDR1 and CDR2: GTSNPN and SVGIG (reference sequence). V dropped 4 bases and J dropped 4; count of bases not matched to a gene: 5. The CDR3 loop is CAWIGQGATEAFF. The CDR3 DNA is TGTGCCTGGATAGGACAGGGAGCCACTGAAGCTTTCTTT.

This clone was detected only once. The V and J genes are TRBV6-5 and TRBJ2-2; perhaps TRBD2 as D (6 bases). Trimming removed 2 bases at V and 3 bases at J, with 10 bases between. The CDR3 extends over 15 amino acids. Germline loops: CDR1 MNHEY, CDR2 SVGAGI. CDR3 sequence reads: CASSYQVADTGELFF. As DNA, the CDR3 is TGTGCCAGCAGTTACCAGGTAGCGGACACCGGGGAGCTGTTTTTT.

The J gene is TRBJ1-5, the V gene TRBV7-9, with a possible D match to TRBD1 (5 bases). Trimming shortened V by 3 bases and J by 5 bases, and 14 bases separated the two germline ends. Germline CDR1 and CDR2: SEHNR and FQNEAQ (reference sequence). CDR3 length: 15 residues. The CDR3 region has the DNA TGTGCCAGCAGCTTTGGGGGGGGGAACCATCAGCCCCAGCATTTT. This translates into CASSFGGGNHQPQHF.

As DNA, the CDR3 is TGTGCCACCCAGGGGGCCTACCCCTCTGGAAACACCATATATTTT. Translation: CATQGAYPSGNTIYF. The genes are TRBV19 and TRBJ1-3, with TRBD1 identical over 8 bases. V shed 10 bases and J 0 bases; nucleotides not matched to a gene: 8. CDR3 size: 15 residues. Germline V lookup: CDR1 LNHDA, CDR2 SQIVND (reference sequence).

The V call is TRBV7-3, the J call TRBJ1-1, with TRBD1 as a possible D gene (5 bases). Germline CDR1 is SGHTA and CDR2 is FQGTGA. This CDR3 spans 16 amino acids. V lost 5 bases to trimming and J lost 1 base, with 17 bases between them. This CDR3 reads CASSPSGGKRNTEAFF. The CDR3, as DNA: TGTGCCAGCAGCCCTTCGGGGGGGAAGAGGAACACTGAAGCTTTCTTT.

This rearrangement joins TRBV6-4 to TRBJ2-7, with 10 bases fitting TRBD2. J lost 12 bases, V lost 4 bases, and 9 bases had no gene match. Looked up from germline, CDR1 is MRHNA and CDR2 is SNTAGT. The CDR3 covers 13 residues. CDR3 nucleotide sequence: TGTGCCAGCAGTGGGACTAGCGGCCCTCCGCTGTACTTC. Its translation is CASSGTSGPPLYF.

The gene calls are TRBV7-9 and TRBJ2-1, with D unresolved. Trimming removed 5 bases from V and 0 bases from J, with 8 bases in between. CDR3 length: 14 amino acids. Germline CDR1 is SEHNR and CDR2 is FQNEAQ (reference sequence). Here the CDR3 reads CASSPTLSYNEQFF. DNA for the CDR3: TGTGCCAGCAGCCCGACTCTCTCCTACAATGAGCAGTTCTTC.

The chain combines TRBV7-9 with TRBJ1-4; 7 positions agree with TRBD1. Per germline, CDR1 SEHNR and CDR2 FQNEAQ (reference sequence). V trimming: 5 bases; J trimming: 3 bases; junction bases outside the gene matches: 9. This CDR3 contains 16 residues. The CDR3 nucleotides read TGTGCCAGCAGCCTAGGACAGGTTCGGGCTAATGAAAAACTGTTTTTT. The encoded protein is CASSLGQVRANEKLFF.

The V and J genes are TRBV7-9 and TRBJ2-6, with D possibly TRBD2 on 5 matching bases. Germline CDR1 reads SEHNR; CDR2 reads FQNEAQ (reference sequence). The CDR3 runs 18 residues. V was shortened by 5 bases and J by 3 bases, with 20 bases between the two germline ends. In nucleotides, the CDR3 is TGTGCCAGCAGCCCTTCGACCGGGGAGACGTTTGGGGCCAACGTCCTGACTTTC. Translation: CASSPSTGETFGANVLTF.